Listed here are 30 T cell receptor beta chains from one sample, sequenced in a study of cytomegalovirus exposure and HLA in healthy donors. Assay: immunoSEQ multiplex PCR; the TCRdb copy retains only in-frame clones and omits some. Among tens of thousands of clones listed, about 87% were seen once. Sequenced: PBMCs. These receptors were obtained from a woman between 18 and 30 years old in good health and CMV-seropositive.

The chain recombines TRBV5-4 with TRBJ2-2, with D possibly matching TRBD1 (5 bases). The CDR3 consists of 18 residues. Germline CDR1 reads SGHNT; CDR2 reads YYREEE (reference sequence). Trimming removed 3 bases from V and 5 bases from J, with 23 bases in between. The chain's CDR3 is CASSSKAGHLVDTGELFF. The CDR3 nucleotides are TGTGCCAGCAGCTCAAAGGCTGGACACCTTGTGGATACCGGGGAGCTGTTTTTT.

The chain combines TRBV7-3 with TRBJ1-2, with 7 bases that match TRBD1. The CDR3 is 13 amino acids. Looked up from germline, CDR1 is SGHTA and CDR2 is FQGTGA. Trimming cost V 6 bases and J 7 bases; bases outside gene matches: 8. CDR3 sequence reads: CASRAGQDGGYTF. CDR3 nucleotides: TGTGCCAGCAGGGCAGGACAGGATGGTGGCTACACCTTC.

This clone was counted only a few times. This rearrangement joins TRBV6-4 to TRBJ2-2; D gene uncertain. The CDR3 sequence is 13 residues long. Looked up from germline, CDR1 is MRHNA and CDR2 is SNTAGT. Trimming pared 2 bases from V and 4 bases from J, leaving 5 bases between. The CDR3 loop is CASSDLVTGELFF. DNA for the CDR3: TGTGCCAGCAGTGACCTCGTCACCGGGGAGCTGTTTTTT.

This chain links TRBV19 with TRBJ2-7, with TRBD1 identical over 8 bases. This CDR3 spans 17 amino acids. Germline V gene lookup returns CDR1 LNHDA and CDR2 SQIVND (reference sequence). J gave up 0 bases and V 5 bases, and 12 bases lay outside the gene matches. The CDR3 region has the DNA TGTGCCAGTAGTGCCGGGACAGGAAAAAGTCCCTCCTACGAGCAGTACTTC. This translates into CASSAGTGKSPSYEQYF.

The CDR3, as DNA: TGTGCCAGCAGTGAAGACCGGCGGACAGCCACCAAAGAGACCCAGTACTTC. The encoded protein is CASSEDRRTATKETQYF. V usage is TRBV6-1 and J usage is TRBJ2-5; TRBD1 is a possible D gene (6 bases). Trimming removed 1 base at V and 3 bases at J, with 18 bases between. The length of the CDR3 is 17 residues. Per germline, CDR1 MNHNS and CDR2 SASEGT.

V is TRBV19 and J is TRBJ2-6; tentatively, D is TRBD2 (6 bases). Trimming removed 3 bases from V and 1 base from J, with 7 bases in between. The CDR3 consists of 15 residues. Germline CDR1 is LNHDA and CDR2 is SQIVND (reference sequence). CDR3 in DNA: TGTGCCAGTAGTATCGGGGGATCTGGGGCCAACGTCCTGACTTTC. Amino acid sequence: CASSIGGSGANVLTF.

The chain links TRBV9 to TRBJ2-2; D perhaps matches TRBD2 (6 bases). The CDR3 loop spans 17 amino acids. The germline V gene encodes CDR1 SGDLS and CDR2 YYNGEE. The V end lost 5 bases, the J end lost 0 bases, and 17 bases lay between the germline ends. CDR3 protein: CASRDGRTVANTGELFF. DNA for the CDR3: TGTGCCAGCAGGGACGGGAGAACGGTCGCGAACACCGGGGAGCTGTTTTTT.

The chain couples TRBV6-1 to TRBJ1-1; 12 bases fit TRBD1. CDR1 MNHNS and CDR2 SASEGT come from the germline V gene. The CDR3 runs 14 residues. After removal of 10 bases from V and 3 bases from J, the junction contained 6 bases not matched to a gene. The CDR3 loop reads CAIRDRGLDTEAFF. The CDR3 DNA sequence: TGTGCCATCAGGGACAGGGGGCTGGACACTGAAGCTTTCTTT.

The V gene is TRBV11-2, the J gene TRBJ1-5; a possible D gene is TRBD1 (5 bases). The CDR3 is made up of 14 amino acids. Germline V gene lookup returns CDR1 SGHAT and CDR2 FQNNGV. Trimming stripped 5 bases from V and 0 bases from J, with 8 bases between. CDR3 sequence: CASSGGFSNQPQHF. CDR3 DNA: TGTGCCAGCAGCGGGGGGTTTAGCAATCAGCCCCAGCATTTT.

The chain has TRBV7-9 and TRBJ2-3, with 10 positions matching TRBD2. The V segment lost 5 bases and the J segment 5 bases; nucleotides outside the gene matches: 10. Per germline, CDR1 SEHNR and CDR2 FQNEAQ (reference sequence). CDR3 length: 16 amino acids. CDR3: CASSPLPGLARDTQYF. The CDR3 DNA is TGTGCCAGCAGCCCCCTCCCGGGACTAGCGAGAGATACGCAGTATTTT.

This clone is a singleton in its sample. The chain employs TRBV27 and TRBJ2-2; 8 bases line up with TRBD2. V was clipped by 5 bases and J by 5 bases; unmatched bases: 13. The CDR3 has 17 residues. CDR1 and CDR2 from the germline V gene are MNHEY and SMNVEV (reference sequence). Here the CDR3 reads CASSPGGGRRLTGELFF. The CDR3 DNA reads TGTGCCAGCAGTCCGGGGGGCGGGAGGCGGTTGACCGGGGAGCTGTTTTTT.

The chain uses TRBV28 and TRBJ2-5, with TRBD2 matching 12 bases. V was pared by 5 bases and J by 4 bases, with 5 bases of the junction left unmatched. The CDR3 covers 15 residues. The germline gives CDR1 MDHEN, CDR2 SYDVKM. The CDR3 DNA reads as TGTGCCAGCAGTCGACCGACTAGCGGGAGAGAGACCCAGTACTTC. Residues: CASSRPTSGRETQYF.

The rearrangement joins TRBV28 to TRBJ2-4; no clear D. The germline V gene has CDR1 MDHEN and CDR2 SYDVKM. Deletions cut 3 bases from V and 2 bases from J, with 14 bases between. The CDR3 loop spans 16 amino acids. The CDR3 loop reads CASSFYDNNSKNIQYF. CDR3 DNA sequence: TGTGCCAGCAGTTTTTACGACAACAATTCCAAAAACATTCAGTACTTC.

This clone was seen a few times. The chain is built from TRBV7-8 and TRBJ2-7, with D possibly matching TRBD2 (6 bases). Germline assignment: CDR1 SGHVS and CDR2 FQNEAQ. The ends were cut back, 4 bases at V and 6 bases at J, with 10 bases in the middle. The CDR3 covers 12 residues. CDR3 residues: CASSSHGGEQYF. The CDR3 region has the DNA TGTGCCAGCAGCTCCCACGGGGGCGAGCAGTACTTC.

The rearrangement uses TRBV9 and TRBJ2-4; D uncertain. Germline CDR1 and CDR2: SGDLS and YYNGEE. V was cut by 4 bases and J by 7 bases, with 6 bases left in between. CDR3 size: 11 residues. The CDR3 sequence: CASSPENIQYF. As DNA, the CDR3 is TGTGCCAGCAGCCCGGAGAACATTCAGTACTTC.

This chain links TRBV18 with TRBJ1-1; a possible D gene is TRBD1 (6 bases). Germline CDR1 KGHSH, CDR2 LQKENI. There are 17 residues in the CDR3. Trimming left V 3 bases short and J 2 bases short, with 19 bases between. The CDR3 loop is CASSPTQGVGSNTEAFF. The DNA for the CDR3 is TGTGCCAGCTCACCGACACAGGGAGTGGGGAGCAACACTGAAGCTTTCTTT.

This clone was seen once. The rearrangement uses TRBV4-2 and TRBJ1-5; 7 bases match TRBD1. Germline V gene lookup returns CDR1 LGHNA and CDR2 YNFKEQ. This CDR3 spans 14 amino acids. Losses at the gene ends were 2 bases for V and 6 bases for J; bases not matched to a gene: 4. The CDR3 sequence is CASSQWAGGQPQHF. CDR3 DNA sequence: TGTGCCAGCAGCCAATGGGCAGGGGGTCAGCCCCAGCATTTT.

This clone occurred once. V gene TRBV11-1 combines with J gene TRBJ2-5, with 9 bases identical to TRBD1. CDR1 is SGHAT and CDR2 is FQDESV in the germline V gene (reference sequence). Trimming cost V 3 bases and J 4 bases; bases outside gene matches: 6. The CDR3 extends over 15 amino acids. CDR3 DNA sequence: TGTGCCAGCAGCTTTGCGACAGGGGGACCAGAGACCCAGTACTTC. It yields the protein CASSFATGGPETQYF.

This clone was counted once. The chain combines TRBV4-1 with TRBJ1-2; 7 nucleotides align to TRBD1. Germline loops: CDR1 MGHRA, CDR2 YSYEKL. The V segment lost 0 bases and the J segment 0 bases; nucleotides outside the gene matches: 7. The length of the CDR3 is 17 residues. This CDR3 reads CASSQDPVGTANYGYTF. CDR3 coding DNA: TGCGCCAGCAGCCAAGATCCGGTGGGGACAGCTAACTATGGCTACACCTTC.

The rearrangement uses TRBV4-2 and TRBJ2-3; 13 bases are a match to TRBD2. The V gene end was trimmed by 0 bases and the J gene end by 2 bases; junction bases not matched to a gene: 5. The CDR3 has 18 amino acids. Germline loops: CDR1 LGHNA, CDR2 YNFKEQ. The chain's CDR3 is CASSQDLTSGRPTDTQYF. The CDR3 DNA reads as TGTGCCAGCAGCCAAGATTTGACTAGCGGGAGGCCCACAGATACGCAGTATTTT.

This chain uses TRBV5-1 with TRBJ1-1, with 8 bases fitting TRBD1. The CDR3 covers 17 residues. Germline values: CDR1 SGHRS, CDR2 YFSETQ. After removal of 4 bases from V and 0 bases from J, the junction contained 11 bases not matched to a gene. Here the CDR3 reads CASSLRQGSSMNTEAFF. CDR3 nucleotide sequence: TGCGCCAGCAGCCTCCGACAGGGGAGTTCCATGAACACTGAAGCTTTCTTT.

This clone showed up just a few times. The chain employs TRBV2 and TRBJ2-7; 8 nucleotides match TRBD2. This CDR3 is 12 amino acids long. CDR1 and CDR2 from the germline V gene are SNHLY and FYNNEI. After removal of 8 bases from V and 3 bases from J, the junction contained 3 bases not matched to a gene. CDR3 coding DNA: TGTGCCAGCGATAGCGGGAACTACGAGCAGTACTTC. Amino acids: CASDSGNYEQYF.

A single count supports this clone. The chain employs TRBV6-5 and TRBJ2-5; 8 bases line up with TRBD1. V lost 0 bases and J lost 5; bases outside the gene matches: 5. This CDR3 is built from 15 residues. The germline gives CDR1 MNHEY, CDR2 SVGAGI. The CDR3 DNA sequence: TGTGCCAGCAGTTACTCGGCAGGGGGCGTTGAGACCCAGTACTTC. The encoded protein is CASSYSAGGVETQYF.

The chain couples TRBV10-3 to TRBJ1-4; a possible D gene is TRBD1 (5 bases). This CDR3 comprises 15 residues. V was pared by 4 bases and J by 0 bases, with 9 bases between. Germline assignment: CDR1 ENHRY and CDR2 SYGVKD. CDR3 in DNA: TGTGCCATCAGTGGCGACAGTGCAACTAATGAAAAACTGTTTTTT. Translation: CAISGDSATNEKLFF.

The CDR3 loop reads CASSLLAGPRDEQFF. Here the CDR3 DNA reads TGTGCCAGCAGCTTGCTAGCGGGGCCTAGGGATGAGCAGTTCTTC. This chain links TRBV7-6 with TRBJ2-1, with 9 bases that match TRBD2. Germline V lookup: CDR1 SGHVS, CDR2 FNYEAQ. After removal of 3 bases from V and 8 bases from J, the junction contained 8 bases not matched to a gene. This CDR3 spans 15 amino acids.

The chain recombines TRBV14 with TRBJ2-7; D perhaps matches TRBD2 (5 bases). CDR3 size: 17 residues. Germline V gene sequence: CDR1 SGHDN, CDR2 FVKESK. Trimming stripped 2 bases from V and 3 bases from J, with 20 bases between. CDR3 sequence (DNA): TGTGCCAGCAGCCAACTCGGCGTCCGGGGTATGGGCTACGAGCAGTACTTC. Its translation: CASSQLGVRGMGYEQYF.

This chain joins TRBV7-8 and TRBJ1-2, with D tentatively TRBD1 (5 bases). The V gene lost 3 bases and the J gene lost 4 bases, with 21 bases spanning the gap. The V gene's germline CDR1 is SGHVS and CDR2 FQNEAQ. This CDR3 is built from 17 residues. The CDR3 DNA is TGTGCCAGCAGCTTGAAGAGATCCGAGACAGAAGGCTATGGCTACACCTTC. This encodes CASSLKRSETEGYGYTF.

The chain carries TRBV29-1 and TRBJ2-7, with a weak D call TRBD2 (7 bases). The CDR3 loop spans 14 amino acids. The V end was cut by 3 bases, the J end by 5 bases, with 17 bases between. Germline lookup yields CDR1 SQVTM and CDR2 ANQGSEA. The chain's CDR3 is CSVEGGRGSDEQYF. The CDR3 nucleotides are TGCAGCGTTGAGGGGGGGCGGGGATCCGACGAGCAGTACTTC.

The chain uses TRBV19 and TRBJ1-5, with D uncertain. CDR3 length equals 13 residues. The V end lost 0 bases, the J end lost 7 bases, and 7 bases lay between the germline ends. Germline V gene data show CDR1 as LNHDA and CDR2 as SQIVND (reference sequence). The CDR3 coding sequence is TGTGCCAGTAGTATAGAACTGTCCCAGCCCCAGCATTTT. Translating it yields CASSIELSQPQHF. Full variable domain (missing parts from reference TRBV19 and TRBJ1-5): DGGITQSPKYLFRKEGQNVTLSCEQNLNHDAMYWYRQDPGQGLRLIYYSQIVNDFQKGDIAEGYSVSREKKESFPLTVTSAQKNPTAFYLCASSIELSQPQHFGDGTRLSIL.

This CDR3 is CASSVSDIQETQYF. The CDR3 nucleotides are TGTGCCAGCAGTGTTAGTGACATTCAAGAGACCCAGTACTTC. This chain connects TRBV6-1 to TRBJ2-5; D is unclear. In germline, CDR1 is MNHNS, CDR2 SASEGT. V was shortened by 4 bases and J by 2 bases, with 11 bases between the two germline ends. This CDR3 comprises 14 residues.